This entry lists 16 T cell receptor beta chains sequenced from one sample in a study of cytomegalovirus exposure and HLA in healthy donors. PCR employed 60 Vbeta and 13 Jbeta primers. Method: immunoSEQ multiplex PCR; TCRdb's copy keeps in-frame clones and lacks some. Of roughly 120,000 clones listed, about 83% are singletons. The sequenced material came from PBMCs. The receptors shown here come from a woman aged 40 to 49 in good health and CMV-seropositive.

The rearrangement uses TRBV7-9 and TRBJ2-7; 9 bases agree with TRBD1. Germline V lookup: CDR1 SEHNR, CDR2 FQNEAQ (reference sequence). The V gene end was trimmed by 1 base and the J gene end by 9 bases; junction bases not matched to a gene: 7. The CDR3 is 14 residues long. CDR3 protein: CASSLGGTGTRQYF. Written as DNA, the CDR3 is TGTGCCAGCAGCTTAGGGGGGACAGGGACTCGGCAGTACTTC.

The chain employs TRBV6-5 and TRBJ2-7; the match to TRBD1 covers 8 bases. CDR1 is MNHEY and CDR2 is SVGAGI in the germline V gene. The CDR3 is 14 residues long. The V segment lost 5 bases and the J segment 3 bases; nucleotides outside the gene matches: 6. DNA of the CDR3: TGTGCCAGCAGTGCCAGGGGGCGCGGCTACGAGCAGTACTTC. Its protein is CASSARGRGYEQYF.

The CDR3 region has the DNA TGCGCCAGCAGCCAGTTTAGCGGGGACGAGCAGTACTTC. Its translation: CASSQFSGDEQYF. The chain uses TRBV4-3 and TRBJ2-7, with 8 bases lining up with TRBD2. This CDR3 has 13 amino acids. Germline V gene sequence: CDR1 LGHNA, CDR2 YSLEER. With V trimmed by 3 bases and J by 5 bases, 3 bases remained unmatched.

This chain links TRBV30 with TRBJ2-7; 11 bases match TRBD2. The CDR3 has 15 amino acids. CDR1 is GTSNPN, CDR2 SVGIG, per germline (reference sequence). V lost 0 bases to trimming and J lost 3 bases; unmatched junction nucleotides: 4. CDR3 DNA sequence: TGTGCCTGGAGTGTAGGAACTAGCGGGAGCTACGAGCAGTACTTC. It codes for CAWSVGTSGSYEQYF.

This sequence joins TRBV7-3 and TRBJ1-2, with unresolved D. The CDR3 spans 13 residues. The V gene's germline CDR1 is SGHTA and CDR2 FQGTGA. Trimming took 0 bases from V and 8 from J, leaving 10 bases between them. The CDR3 sequence is CASSLTPSGGYTF. The DNA for the CDR3 is TGTGCCAGCAGCTTAACGCCGTCCGGGGGCTACACCTTC.

This rearrangement joins TRBV10-3 to TRBJ2-5, with D unclear. CDR1 ENHRY and CDR2 SYGVKD come from the germline V gene. The CDR3 consists of 12 residues. The V end lost 2 bases, the J end lost 5 bases, and 6 bases lay between the germline ends. This CDR3 reads CAISEDSETQYF. CDR3 nucleotides: TGTGCCATCAGTGAGGACTCCGAGACCCAGTACTTC.

V is TRBV11-2 and J is TRBJ2-7; 11 bases match TRBD2. Germline CDR1 reads SGHAT; CDR2 reads FQNNGV. After removal of 5 bases from V and 7 bases from J, the junction contained 10 bases not matched to a gene. The CDR3 is 15 residues long. The chain's CDR3 is CASSQAIAGGREQYF. The CDR3 coding sequence is TGTGCCAGCAGCCAGGCTATAGCGGGGGGGCGGGAGCAGTACTTC.

The chain carries TRBV5-1 and TRBJ1-1, with D perhaps TRBD1 (6 bases). Germline lookup yields CDR1 SGHRS and CDR2 YFSETQ. This CDR3 spans 14 amino acids. V lost 0 bases and J lost 4, with 10 bases in between. This chain's CDR3 is CASSLAGGPTEAFF. The CDR3 coding sequence is TGCGCCAGCAGCTTGGCGGGGGGGCCCACTGAAGCTTTCTTT. The full variable domain, its missing parts supplied by reference TRBV5-1 and TRBJ1-1, is KAGVTQTPRYLIKTRGQQVTLSCSPISGHRSVSWYQQTPGQGLQFLFEYFSETQRNKGNFPGRFSGRQFSNSRSEMNVSTLELGDSALYLCASSLAGGPTEAFFGQGTRLTVV.

This CDR3 is CASSRDSADTDTQYF. The CDR3 DNA is TGTGCCAGCAGCAGGGATAGCGCCGACACAGATACGCAGTATTTT. This sequence joins TRBV9 and TRBJ2-3; TRBD2 might be the D (5 bases). Germline values: CDR1 SGDLS, CDR2 YYNGEE. The CDR3 is 15 residues long. V was pared by 4 bases and J by 2 bases, with 14 bases between.

The rearrangement joins TRBV6-1 to TRBJ2-7; 7 nucleotides match TRBD1. The germline V gene encodes CDR1 MNHNS and CDR2 SASEGT. The CDR3 spans 14 residues. The ends lost 8 bases at V and 1 base at J; junction bases unmatched: 8. The CDR3 DNA sequence: TGTGCCAGCTCCCCAGGGGGTACATCCTACGAGCAGTACTTC. Translation: CASSPGGTSYEQYF.

The chain carries TRBV6-5 and TRBJ2-5; TRBD2 aligns across 8 bases. CDR3 length: 15 residues. CDR1 is MNHEY and CDR2 is SVGAGI in the germline V gene. Trimming removed 3 bases from V and 1 base from J; junction bases left unmatched: 4. CDR3 sequence reads: CASSYAGGLQETQYF. The CDR3, as DNA: TGTGCCAGCAGTTATGCGGGGGGCCTCCAAGAGACCCAGTACTTC.

The CDR3 DNA sequence: TGTGCCAGCAGCTTACCCTCCGGGACAGTCTCCTACGAGCAGTACTTC. It codes for CASSLPSGTVSYEQYF. This chain connects TRBV7-2 to TRBJ2-7; TRBD1 aligns across 7 bases. V trimming: 2 bases; J trimming: 0 bases; junction bases outside the gene matches: 7. This CDR3 contains 16 residues. Germline values: CDR1 SGHTA, CDR2 FQGNSA.

The CDR3 DNA reads as TGCAGCGTTCCAACCCCGGACAGGACTGCAACCTACGAGCAGTACTTC. Translated: CSVPTPDRTATYEQYF. The chain combines TRBV29-1 with TRBJ2-7, with TRBD1 matching 7 bases. Germline V lookup: CDR1 SQVTM, CDR2 ANQGSEA. There are 16 residues in the CDR3. J gave up 2 bases and V 5 bases, and 15 bases lay outside the gene matches.

This chain joins TRBV19 and TRBJ2-5, with a weak D call TRBD1 (6 bases). The assigned J gene may be wrong: the sequence end matches TRBJ2-7 better. The germline V gene encodes CDR1 LNHDA and CDR2 SQIVND (reference sequence). The CDR3 consists of 13 residues. CDR3 nucleotide sequence: TGTGCCAGTAGTGAACAGGGCATATACGAGCAGTACTTC. It encodes CASSEQGIYEQYF.

The rearrangement joins TRBV10-3 to TRBJ2-1; tentative D call: TRBD2 (6 bases). This CDR3 is built from 13 residues. Trimming pared 0 bases from V and 6 bases from J, leaving 6 bases between. Germline V gene data show CDR1 as ENHRY and CDR2 as SYGVKD. The CDR3: CAISESRGNEQFF. The CDR3 region has the DNA TGTGCCATCAGTGAGTCGCGGGGCAATGAGCAGTTCTTC.

The V call is TRBV7-3, the J call TRBJ1-5; D ambiguous. This CDR3 has 11 amino acids. CDR1 is SGHTA and CDR2 is FQGTGA in the germline V gene. Deletions cut 6 bases from V and 4 bases from J, with 4 bases between. CDR3 sequence (DNA): TGTGCCAGCAGAACTAATCAGCCCCAGCATTTT. Encoded protein: CASRTNQPQHF.